This T cell receptor beta chain was sequenced for a study of T-cell reconstitution after alpha-beta-depleted transplantation in children. Using unique molecular identifiers, the investigators prepared the TCRbeta library. TCRdb independently ran MiXCR on the PCR reads; one entry per CDR3 protein. In the table there are about half a million distinct CDR3 sequences, about 12% of which are singletons. The sequencing here drew on PBMCs from the stem cell graft donor, taken from the stem cell graft. This TCR was sampled from a human donor who donated a stem cell graft to a child with combined immunodeficiency.

CDR3: CASSGVGKETQYF. The CDR3 DNA reads as TGTGCCAGCAGTGGGGTAGGGAAAGAGACCCAGTACTTC. V usage is TRBV2 and J usage is TRBJ2-5; unclear D gene. Trimming pared 4 bases from V and 3 bases from J, leaving 9 bases between. The CDR3 totals 13 residues. CDR1 is SNHLY, CDR2 FYNNEI, per germline.